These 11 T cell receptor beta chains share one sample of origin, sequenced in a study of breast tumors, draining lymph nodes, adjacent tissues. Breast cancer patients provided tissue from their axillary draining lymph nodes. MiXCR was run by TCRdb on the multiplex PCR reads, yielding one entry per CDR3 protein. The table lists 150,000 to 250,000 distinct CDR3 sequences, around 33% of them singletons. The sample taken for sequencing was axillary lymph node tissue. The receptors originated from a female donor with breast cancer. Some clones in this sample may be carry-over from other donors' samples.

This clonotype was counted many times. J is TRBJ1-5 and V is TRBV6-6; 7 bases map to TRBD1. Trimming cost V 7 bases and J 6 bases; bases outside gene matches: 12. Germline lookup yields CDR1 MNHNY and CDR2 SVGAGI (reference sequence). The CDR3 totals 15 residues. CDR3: CASTSGTGVGQPQHF. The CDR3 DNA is TGTGCCAGCACCAGTGGAACAGGGGTCGGTCAGCCCCAGCATTTT.

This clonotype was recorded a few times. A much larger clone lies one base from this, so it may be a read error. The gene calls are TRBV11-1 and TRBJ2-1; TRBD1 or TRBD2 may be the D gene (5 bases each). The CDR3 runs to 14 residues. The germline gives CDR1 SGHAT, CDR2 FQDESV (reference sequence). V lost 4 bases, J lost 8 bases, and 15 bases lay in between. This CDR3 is CASSSGPKPYEQFF. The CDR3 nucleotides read TGTGCCAGCAGCTCGGGACCCAAGCCCTATGAGCAGTTCTTC.

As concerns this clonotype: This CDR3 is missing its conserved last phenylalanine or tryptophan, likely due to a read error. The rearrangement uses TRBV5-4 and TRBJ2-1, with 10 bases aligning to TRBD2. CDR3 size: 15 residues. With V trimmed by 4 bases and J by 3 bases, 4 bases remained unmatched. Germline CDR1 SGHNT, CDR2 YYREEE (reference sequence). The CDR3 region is CASSPRTSGYNEQFS. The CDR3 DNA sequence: TGTGCCAGCAGCCCACGGACTAGCGGCTACAATGAGCAGTTCTCC.

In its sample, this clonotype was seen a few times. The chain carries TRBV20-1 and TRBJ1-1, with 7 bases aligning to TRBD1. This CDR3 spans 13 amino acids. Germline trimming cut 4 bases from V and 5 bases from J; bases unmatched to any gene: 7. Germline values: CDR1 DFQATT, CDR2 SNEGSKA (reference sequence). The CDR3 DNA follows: TGCAGTGCTACCACAGGGGAAGGGACTGAAGCTTTCTTT. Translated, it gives CSATTGEGTEAFF.

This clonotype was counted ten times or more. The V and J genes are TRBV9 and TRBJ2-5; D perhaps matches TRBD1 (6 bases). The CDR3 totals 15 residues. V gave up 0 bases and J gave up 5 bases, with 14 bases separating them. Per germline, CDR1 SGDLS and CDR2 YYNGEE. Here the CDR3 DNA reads TGTGCCAGCAGCGTAGGGGACATCTTTGCGGAGACCCAGTACTTC. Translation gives CASSVGDIFAETQYF.

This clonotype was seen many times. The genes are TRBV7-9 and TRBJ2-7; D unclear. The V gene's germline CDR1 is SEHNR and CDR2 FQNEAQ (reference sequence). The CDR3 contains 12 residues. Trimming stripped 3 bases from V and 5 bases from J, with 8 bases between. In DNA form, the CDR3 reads TGTGCCAGCAGCTTTGGCGCTAACGAGCAGTACTTC. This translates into CASSFGANEQYF.

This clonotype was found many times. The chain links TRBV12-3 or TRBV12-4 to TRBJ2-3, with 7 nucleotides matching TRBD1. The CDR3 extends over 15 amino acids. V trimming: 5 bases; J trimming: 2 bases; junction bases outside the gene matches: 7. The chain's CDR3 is CASSISTGSTDTQYF. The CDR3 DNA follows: TGTGCCAGCAGTATCTCGACAGGGTCCACAGATACGCAGTATTTT.

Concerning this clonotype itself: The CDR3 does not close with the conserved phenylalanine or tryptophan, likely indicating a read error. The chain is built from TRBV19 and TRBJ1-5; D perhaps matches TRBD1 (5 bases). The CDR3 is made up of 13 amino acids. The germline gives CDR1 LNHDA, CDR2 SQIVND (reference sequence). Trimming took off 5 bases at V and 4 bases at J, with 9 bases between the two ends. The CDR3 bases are TGTGCCAGTAGTGTCGGGGGAAATCAGCCCCAGCATTCT. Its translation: CASSVGGNQPQHS.

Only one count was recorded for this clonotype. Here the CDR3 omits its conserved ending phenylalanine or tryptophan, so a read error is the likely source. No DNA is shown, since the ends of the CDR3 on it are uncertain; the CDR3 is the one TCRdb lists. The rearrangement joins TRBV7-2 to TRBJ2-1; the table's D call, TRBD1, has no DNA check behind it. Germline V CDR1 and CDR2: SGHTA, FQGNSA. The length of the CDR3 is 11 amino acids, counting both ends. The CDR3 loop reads CASSEDRGGLL.

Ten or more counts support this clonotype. CDR3 nucleotides: TGTGCCAGCAGGGGGACTACGGTGAGCTCCTACAATGAGCAGTTCTTC. Protein sequence: CASRGTTVSSYNEQFF. The chain employs TRBV6-5 and TRBJ2-1; 7 bases fit TRBD2. Trimming cost V 6 bases and J 0 bases; bases outside gene matches: 8. The germline V gene encodes CDR1 MNHEY and CDR2 SVGAGI. CDR3 length: 16 amino acids.

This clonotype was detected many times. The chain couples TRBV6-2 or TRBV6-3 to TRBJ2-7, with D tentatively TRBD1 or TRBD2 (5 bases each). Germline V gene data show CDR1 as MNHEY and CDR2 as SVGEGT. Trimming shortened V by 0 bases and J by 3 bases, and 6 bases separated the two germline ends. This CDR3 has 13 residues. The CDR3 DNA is TGTGCCAGCAGTTACTCGGGACGCTACGAGCAGTACTTC. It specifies CASSYSGRYEQYF.